This T cell receptor beta chain was recorded in a study of cytomegalovirus exposure and HLA in healthy donors (dated by TCRdb to 2016 to 2017). About the investigation overall: An earlier analysis of several hundred of the donors reported roughly 300 Gb of sequence data and 117 million unique TCR beta sequences obtained from some 200 million T cells. An early release covering roughly 600 HLA-typed donors comprised approximately 290 gigabases of sequencing data and around 80 million unique TCR sequences. In an earlier analysis of 550 to 700 of the donors, high-throughput TCR beta sequencing was used to judge whether each TCR beta V gene segment behaved as functional or pseudogenic. Rather than using new phenotypic data, the later analysis identified candidate immune exposures from TCR beta sequences and from how often those sequences occurred across donors. Alongside the repertoire data, information on donor age, sex, ethnicity and CMV serostatus was compiled. On average, roughly 250,000 unique TCR beta nucleotide sequences were sequenced per donor among several hundred genotyped donors of the cohort, with approximately 18% of those sequences being non-productive. Both class I and class II loci were covered by HLA typing, at four-digit resolution. Along with the approximately 620-subject first cohort, a separate validation cohort of approximately 110 different subjects was used. To predict cytomegalovirus infection status, the study combined high-throughput TCR immunosequencing, statistical association of individual TCRs with disease status, and machine learning. Roughly five DR-DQ haplotypes were treated as single units for association and clustering because of strong linkage in the cohort. Typing coverage varied by locus: roughly 620-630 donors for A, B, C, DRB1 and DQB1; roughly 500 for DQA1; about 590 for DPA1; roughly 450 for DPB1. The study aimed to test whether signatures of past pathogen exposure could be identified by cataloging public T cell receptors. All discovery cohort repertoires had been generated using a single sequencing platform. Of the roughly 400 genotyped donors, about 84% fell in the genetic ancestry cluster associated with self-reported Caucasian donors. A later analysis re-analyzed previously published TCR beta repertoires from 666 donors and added high-resolution HLA genotyping to study TCR occurrence patterns. A later genetic analysis used genome-wide SNP genotypes for about 55% of the 666 donors, treating that subset as a discovery cohort. The T cell repertoires of around 670 subjects were profiled by immunosequencing and related to cytomegalovirus serostatus.

Comments on this clone: Its antigen has not been determined. No base-level quality is on record; no much larger clone is a single base apart.

What the study reported, not specific to this receptor: An earlier analysis of approximately 600 of the donors showed that most TCR beta V segments appeared in productive rearrangements either about 87% or about 30% of the time, which broadly matched IMGT annotations. Most TCR sequences were observed very rarely across donors, whereas some public TCRs were present in many individuals. In a later analysis, several top co-occurrence clusters were reported to appear linked to parvovirus B19, influenza, CMV and Epstein-Barr virus. It was suggested by the authors that the approach could potentially be generalized to other disease states and immunological phenotypes. The classifier was reported to diagnose cytomegalovirus status with high specificity and sensitivity in both the original and validation cohorts. Correlated functional status among segregating V segments might reflect linkage disequilibrium, but an unknown experimental factor could not be ruled out. The only immune exposure information available for the cohort was CMV serostatus. Sequencing depth was assumed to be roughly uniform across donors in the presence/absence analyses, though that assumption may not hold. In a later analysis, some 17,000 TCR beta sequences were associated with specific HLA alleles at a false discovery rate of 0.05. In a later genetic analysis, fewer N-insertions in productive TCRs were reported among donors in an Asian-associated ancestry cluster than the roughly 700-donor mean. A group of highly shared sequence variants was considered likely to be a technical artifact of the sequencing pipeline. Because counts were too low, around 18 rarely observed V segments, including chromosome 9 orphons, were left out of the earlier analysis of approximately 580 of the donors. A few of the identified cytomegalovirus-associated TCR beta chains were confirmed in vitro to be specific for cytomegalovirus antigens. A further reported finding was that TCR beta sequences accurately predicted the HLA-A and HLA-B alleles for most subjects in the first cohort. A total of fewer than 200 TCR beta chains were listed by the study as associated with cytomegalovirus. A later analysis found that most CMV-associated TCR beta chains appeared HLA-restricted, with HLA associations seemingly driven largely by CMV exposure. This cohort had only TCR beta chains sequenced, and the lack of alpha or paired-chain data limited which features could be detected. Because some donors lacked HLA typing at each locus, the association tests relied only on the typed subset. In a later genetic analysis, a missense DCLRE1C variant was associated with V-gene and J-gene trimming of TCR beta chains, and the association was replicated in an independent cohort. Because the 87-base-pair reads could not distinguish some IMGT-functional V segments, including TRBV6-2 and TRBV6-3, those segments were excluded. A later analysis found that TCR association rates varied across HLA loci, with DRB1 alleles showing the most associated TCRs and HLA-C alleles the fewest. When HLA alleles, especially DR and DQ, strongly co-occurred, attributing TCR associations to individual alleles was difficult. A later analysis found that HLA-associated TCR beta chains were more clonally expanded and had lower generation probabilities than equally common non-associated chains.

The cohort comprised hundreds of healthy bone marrow donors. At the time of sampling, all cohort members were nominally healthy, though unrecorded immune exposures were likely present. The donor tested CMV seronegative, placing the donor among the 350 or so seronegative members of the cohort. Each donor provided a peripheral blood sample, and peripheral blood mononuclear cells were used for TCR beta sequencing. The Qiagen DNeasy Blood Extraction Kit was used to extract genomic DNA from the blood cell samples. CDR1 and CDR2, looked up from the germline V gene (reference sequence), are PRHDT and FYEKMQ. Including the terminal cysteine and phenylalanine, the CDR3 comprises 14 residues. Of all the DNA, just the CDR3 is kept, 42 bases in frame from base 1. Cut back by 5 bases and 2 bases, the V and J ends lie 12 bases apart. Library creation used the immunoSEQ multiplex PCR assay. For the multiplex PCR, a mixture combining 60 forward primers for TCR Vbeta segments and 13 reverse primers for TCR Jbeta segments was used. A multiplex PCR assay on genomic DNA amplified the CDR3 region of rearranged TCR beta genes. Amplified TCR beta libraries were sequenced as 87-base-pair reads on the Illumina HiSeq System. Concerning the study's data processing: A later analysis counted 75 million to 100 million unique TCR beta chains across the 600 to 850 repertoires, and roughly 11 million of these chains were shared by at least two donors. Raw reads were error-corrected and collapsed into unique sequences with a nearest-neighbor algorithm that merged closely related sequences to remove PCR and sequencing errors. CDR3 sequences were aligned to IMGT reference sequences to assign V, D and J gene segments. For a sequence to be retained, a match of at least six nucleotides to both a V gene segment and a J gene segment was required. A rearrangement counted as productive if the CDR3 had no stop codons and remained in frame with V and J, and every other rearrangement counted as non-productive. Following IMGT convention, CDR3 was defined as the stretch from the second conserved V-encoded cysteine to the conserved J-encoded phenylalanine. Sequences without an unambiguous match to a single V gene segment were excluded from the earlier analysis of 450 to 750 of the donors. In an earlier analysis of a few hundred of the donors, V segments were called functional above 56.7% productive rearrangements and were called segregating when the between-donor standard deviation exceeded 5%. A statistical classification framework was built for diagnosing cytomegalovirus status from the catalog of TCR beta chain sequences. A later analysis assigned V and J genes by comparing TCR nucleotide sequences with IMGT/GENE-DB human TR gene sequences. Using the TCRdist pipeline, a later analysis assigned CDR3 sequences along with most-parsimonious VDJ recombination scenarios. In a later analysis, each TCR beta chain was defined by its CDR3 amino acid sequence together with its V-gene family, and reads lacking a unique V-gene family were excluded. As a way to deal with suspected cross-contamination and a sequencing artifact, a later analysis dropped 450 to 700 nucleotide sequences that were highly shared and had low generation probability. In a later analysis, a clonal expansion index was calculated for each public chain from normalized within-repertoire ranks of inferred template counts. A later analysis computed generation probabilities with a VDJ recombination model fitted to out-of-frame rearrangements, and checked the results against IGoR. In a later analysis, hypergeometric tests were used to score TCR-TCR, TCR-HLA and TCR-CMV co-occurrence, with a repertoire-size bias correction applied to TCR pairs. A later analysis estimated false discovery rates by permuting HLA or CMV assignments 20 times. A later analysis grouped co-occurring TCRs with DBSCAN, adding TCRdist sequence similarity when clustering within HLA-allele-positive subsets. Repertoires with fewer than 30,000 or more than 120,000 public chains, plus five repertoires with anomalous nucleotide sharing, were excluded from co-occurrence clustering. TCRdb's version of the immuneACCESS table is confined to in-frame rearrangements and falls short of the full clone set. An unresolved V gene accounts for under half of the shortfall where checked; the remainder is of unknown origin. V, J and clone size are those of that table, while D and trimming were read from the DNA. The sample table lists approximately 140,000 clones, roughly three quarters of them with a count of one. The top ten clones comprise around 1.5% of the sample.

The sequencing input was PBMCs. The chain was built from TRBV13 and TRBJ1-1, with the D gene too uncertain to name. This TCR was recovered from a young woman in good health and CMV-seronegative. The CDR3 loop reads CASSPPPSNTEAFF. In nucleotide form, the sequence is TGTGCCAGCAGCCCTCCCCCTTCCAACACTGAAGCTTTCTTT.